This T cell receptor beta chain was observed in a study of T cell repertoires in cytomegalovirus infection. Study background: Based on public TCR beta signatures, there were indications of CMV infection and of a matching HLA type.

Each CDR3 protein gets one entry after TCRdb re-called the reads with MiXCR. The sample comprises about 680,000 distinct CDR3 sequences, 20% to 30% of which are singletons, and 8% rests with the top ten. Study conclusions and caveats: Public TCR beta family frequency separated CMV-and-HLA carriers, including in an independent cohort. HLA-C-restricted TCR beta clonotypes specific for CMV led the ex vivo response.

Germline-derived CDR1 and CDR2 are LGHNA and YSLEER. This CDR3 has 15 amino acids. Between the trimmed V and J ends, which lost 1 base and 2 bases, there was a span of 8 bases. With regard to this clonotype: Its antigen remains unidentified.

The clonotype originates from a human donor in good health (CMV status not recorded). Some clones in this sample may be carry-over from other donors' samples. The sample taken for sequencing was CD8+ T cells from PBMCs. The chain links TRBV4-3 to TRBJ2-2; the D is unclear. As DNA, the CDR3 is TGCGCCAGCAGCCAAGTGGCAGAAAACACCGGGGAGCTGTTTTTT. Amino acid sequence: CASSQVAENTGELFF.